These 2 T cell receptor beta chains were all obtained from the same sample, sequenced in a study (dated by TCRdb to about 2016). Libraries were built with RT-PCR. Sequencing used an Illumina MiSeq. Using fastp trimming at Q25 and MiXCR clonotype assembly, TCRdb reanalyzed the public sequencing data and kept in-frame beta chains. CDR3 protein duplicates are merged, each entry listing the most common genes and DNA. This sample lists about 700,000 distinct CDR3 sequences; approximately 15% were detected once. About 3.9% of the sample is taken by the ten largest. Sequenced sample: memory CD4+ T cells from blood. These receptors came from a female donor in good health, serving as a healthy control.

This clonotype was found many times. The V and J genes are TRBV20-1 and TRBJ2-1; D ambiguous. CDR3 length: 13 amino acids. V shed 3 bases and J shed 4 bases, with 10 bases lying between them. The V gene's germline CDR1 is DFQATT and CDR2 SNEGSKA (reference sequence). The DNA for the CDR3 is TGCAGTGCTAGTCTTGCGCTTTACAATGAGCAGTTCTTC. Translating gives CSASLALYNEQFF.

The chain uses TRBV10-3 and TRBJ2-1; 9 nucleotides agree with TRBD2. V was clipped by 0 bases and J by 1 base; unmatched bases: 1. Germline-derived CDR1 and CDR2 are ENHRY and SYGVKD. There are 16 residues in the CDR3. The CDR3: CAISESAGGSYNEQFF. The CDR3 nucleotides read TGTGCCATCAGTGAGTCGGCGGGAGGGTCCTACAATGAGCAGTTCTTC.